The text below deals with one T cell receptor beta chain. This sample was taken from a study of blood T cell repertoires in COVID-19. Study background: COVID-19 samples from acute and convalescent phases originated in the United States, Italy and Spain. T cells, B-cell-depleted T cells, or PBMCs supplied cDNA or gDNA.

Per the authors' pipeline: By means of reference gene primer amplification, nucleated cell counts were estimated. TCRdb's table, derived via immunoSEQ multiplex PCR, lists solely in-frame clones and lacks some. V and J calls and clone size are copied from that table; D and trimming were computed from the DNA. Here the sample spans 95,000 to 150,000 clones, 79% being singletons. The sequence came from a middle-aged man with active or convalescent COVID-19. Sequencing was done on a sample of peripheral blood.

In DNA form, the CDR3 reads TGTGTAGGGGCTTCGAACACCGGGGAGCTGTTTTTT. Translation gives CVGASNTGELFF. This chain uses TRBV30 with TRBJ2-2, with a possible D match to TRBD1 (5 bases). CDR1 GTSNPN and CDR2 SVGIG come from the germline V gene (reference sequence). CDR3 length: 12 amino acids.